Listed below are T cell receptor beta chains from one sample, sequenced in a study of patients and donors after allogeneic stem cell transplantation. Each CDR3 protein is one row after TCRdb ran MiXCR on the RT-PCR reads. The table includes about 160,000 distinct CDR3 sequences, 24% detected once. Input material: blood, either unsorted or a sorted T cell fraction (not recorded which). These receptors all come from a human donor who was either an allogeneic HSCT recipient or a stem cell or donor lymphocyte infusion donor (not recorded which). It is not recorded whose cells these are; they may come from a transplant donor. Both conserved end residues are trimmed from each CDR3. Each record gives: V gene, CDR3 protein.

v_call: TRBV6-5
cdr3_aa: ASSYVGPYNEQF

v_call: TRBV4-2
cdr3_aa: ASSQEGGGSYNEQF

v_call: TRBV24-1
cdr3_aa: ATSDTGLEKAYYGYT

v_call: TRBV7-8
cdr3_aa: ASSLYSGTTRNQPQH

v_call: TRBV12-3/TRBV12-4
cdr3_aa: ASRQGGTEAF

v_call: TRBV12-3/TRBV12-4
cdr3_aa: ASSLAGTPNTEAF

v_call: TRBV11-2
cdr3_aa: ASSLDSDRPQH

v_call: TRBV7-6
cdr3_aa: ASTSSRRGNSPLH

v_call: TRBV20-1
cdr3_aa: SATSGMGAEQF

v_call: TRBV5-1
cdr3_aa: ASSFRAVTDTGELF

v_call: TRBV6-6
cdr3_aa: ASAGFGEKLF

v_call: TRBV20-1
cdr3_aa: SAKKRGSTDTQY

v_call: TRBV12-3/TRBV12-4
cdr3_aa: ASGRSPLYNEQF

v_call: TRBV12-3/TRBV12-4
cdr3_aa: ASARYTSGEF

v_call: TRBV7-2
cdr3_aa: ASSLGAYSNQPQH

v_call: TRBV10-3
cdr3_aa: AISGRDSYGEQF